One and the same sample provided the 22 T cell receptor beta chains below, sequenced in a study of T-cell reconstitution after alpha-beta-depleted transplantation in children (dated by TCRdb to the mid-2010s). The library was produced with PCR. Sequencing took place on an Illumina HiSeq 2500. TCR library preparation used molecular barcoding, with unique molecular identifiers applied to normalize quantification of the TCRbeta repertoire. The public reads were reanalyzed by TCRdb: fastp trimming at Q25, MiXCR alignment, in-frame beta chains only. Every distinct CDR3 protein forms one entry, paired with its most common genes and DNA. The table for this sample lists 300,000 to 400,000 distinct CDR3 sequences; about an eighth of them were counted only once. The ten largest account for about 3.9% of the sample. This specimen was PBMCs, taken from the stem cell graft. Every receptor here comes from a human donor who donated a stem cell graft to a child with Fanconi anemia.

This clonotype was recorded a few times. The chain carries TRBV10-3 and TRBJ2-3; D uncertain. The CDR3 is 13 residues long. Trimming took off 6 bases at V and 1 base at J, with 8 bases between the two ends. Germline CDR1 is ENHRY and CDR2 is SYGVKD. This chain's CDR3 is CAIRAVGTDTQYF. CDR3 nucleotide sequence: TGTGCCATCAGGGCTGTTGGCACAGATACGCAGTATTTT.

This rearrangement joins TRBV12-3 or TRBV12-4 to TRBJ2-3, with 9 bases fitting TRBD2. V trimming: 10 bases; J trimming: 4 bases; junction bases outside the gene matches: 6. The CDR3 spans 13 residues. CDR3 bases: TGTGCCATCCGTCTAGCGGGGTCAGATACGCAGTATTTT. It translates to CAIRLAGSDTQYF.

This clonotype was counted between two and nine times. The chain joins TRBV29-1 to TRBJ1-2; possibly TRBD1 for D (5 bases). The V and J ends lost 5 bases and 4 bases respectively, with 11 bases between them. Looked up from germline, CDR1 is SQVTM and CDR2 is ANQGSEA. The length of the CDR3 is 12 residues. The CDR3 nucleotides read TGCAGCGTTAATCAGGGAGGCTATGGCTACACCTTC. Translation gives CSVNQGGYGYTF. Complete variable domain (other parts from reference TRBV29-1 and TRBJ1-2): SAVISQKPSRDICQRGTSLTIQCQVDSQVTMMFWYRQQPGQSLTLIATANQGSEATYESGFVIDKFPISRPNLTFSTLTVSNMSPEDSSIYLCSVNQGGYGYTFGSGTRLTVV.

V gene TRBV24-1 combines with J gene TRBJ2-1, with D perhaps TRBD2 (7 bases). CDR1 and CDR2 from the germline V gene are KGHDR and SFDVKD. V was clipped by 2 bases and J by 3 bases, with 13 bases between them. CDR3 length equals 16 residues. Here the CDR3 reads CATSDSRGGDYNEQFF. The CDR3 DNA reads TGTGCCACCAGTGATTCGAGGGGGGGGGACTACAATGAGCAGTTCTTC.

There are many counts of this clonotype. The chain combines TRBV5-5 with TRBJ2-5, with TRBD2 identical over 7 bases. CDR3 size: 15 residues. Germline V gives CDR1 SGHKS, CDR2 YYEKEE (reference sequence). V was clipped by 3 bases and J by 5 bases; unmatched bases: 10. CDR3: CASSSGGIPGETQYF. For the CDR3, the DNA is TGTGCCAGCAGCTCCGGGGGGATCCCGGGGGAGACCCAGTACTTC.

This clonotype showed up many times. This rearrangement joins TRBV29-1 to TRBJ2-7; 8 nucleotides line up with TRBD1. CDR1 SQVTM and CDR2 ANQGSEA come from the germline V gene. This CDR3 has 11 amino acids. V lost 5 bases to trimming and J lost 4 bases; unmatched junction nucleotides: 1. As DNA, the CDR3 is TGCAGCGTTCGGACAGGGTACGAGCAGTACGTC. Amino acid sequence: CSVRTGYEQYV.

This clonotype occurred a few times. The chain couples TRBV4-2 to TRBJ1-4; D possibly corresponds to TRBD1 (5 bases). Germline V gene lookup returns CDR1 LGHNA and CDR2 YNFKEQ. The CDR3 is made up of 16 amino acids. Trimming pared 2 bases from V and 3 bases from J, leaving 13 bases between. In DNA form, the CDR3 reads TGTGCCAGCAGCCAAACAATGCGGGACTCTAATGAAAAACTGTTTTTT. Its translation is CASSQTMRDSNEKLFF.

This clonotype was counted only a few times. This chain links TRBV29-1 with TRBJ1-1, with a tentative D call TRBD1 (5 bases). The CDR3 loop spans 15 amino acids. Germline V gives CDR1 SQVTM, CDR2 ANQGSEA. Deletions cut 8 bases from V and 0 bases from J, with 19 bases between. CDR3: CSSWGGSGLNTEAFF. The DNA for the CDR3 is TGCAGCTCCTGGGGGGGATCAGGGTTGAACACTGAAGCTTTCTTT.

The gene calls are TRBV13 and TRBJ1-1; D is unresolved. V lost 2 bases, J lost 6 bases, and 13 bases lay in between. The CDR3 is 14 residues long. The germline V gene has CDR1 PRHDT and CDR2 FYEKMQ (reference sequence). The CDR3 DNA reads TGTGCCAGCAGCTTAATTGGAAGTGGGGCTGAAGCTTTCTTT. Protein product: CASSLIGSGAEAFF.

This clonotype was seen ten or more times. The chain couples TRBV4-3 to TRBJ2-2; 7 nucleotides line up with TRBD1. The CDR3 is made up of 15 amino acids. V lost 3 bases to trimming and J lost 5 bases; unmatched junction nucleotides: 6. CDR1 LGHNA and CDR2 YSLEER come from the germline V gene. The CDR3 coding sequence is TGCGCCAGCAGCCAGCTAGGGGGCTTAACCGGGGAGCTGTTTTTT. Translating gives CASSQLGGLTGELFF.

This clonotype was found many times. The CDR3 DNA follows: TGTGCCAGCAGGAGGGGACAGGGGGCTGCTGAAGCTTTCTTT. Encoded protein: CASRRGQGAAEAFF. This sequence joins TRBV6-5 and TRBJ1-1, with TRBD1 identical over 12 bases. Germline V gene sequence: CDR1 MNHEY, CDR2 SVGAGI. This CDR3 has 14 amino acids. V trimming: 6 bases; J trimming: 6 bases; junction bases outside the gene matches: 5.

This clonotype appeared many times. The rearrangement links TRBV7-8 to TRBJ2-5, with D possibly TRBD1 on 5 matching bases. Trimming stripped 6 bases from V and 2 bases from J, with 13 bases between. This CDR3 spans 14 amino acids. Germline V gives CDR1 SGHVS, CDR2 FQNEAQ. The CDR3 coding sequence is TGTGCCAGCAGTCCACTGACAGTTCAAGAGACCCAGTACTTC. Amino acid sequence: CASSPLTVQETQYF.

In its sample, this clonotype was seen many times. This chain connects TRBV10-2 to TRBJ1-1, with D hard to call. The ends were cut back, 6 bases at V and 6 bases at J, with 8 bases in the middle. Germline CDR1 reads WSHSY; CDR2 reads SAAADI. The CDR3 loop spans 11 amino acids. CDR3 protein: CASRGMAEAFF. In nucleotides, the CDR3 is TGCGCCAGCAGGGGAATGGCTGAAGCTTTCTTT.

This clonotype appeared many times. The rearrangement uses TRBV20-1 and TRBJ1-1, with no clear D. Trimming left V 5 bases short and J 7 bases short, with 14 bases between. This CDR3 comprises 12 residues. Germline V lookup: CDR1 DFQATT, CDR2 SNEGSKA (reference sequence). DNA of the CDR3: TGCAGTGCTGAGAGAGGGCAGTATGAAGCTTTCTTT. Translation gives CSAERGQYEAFF.

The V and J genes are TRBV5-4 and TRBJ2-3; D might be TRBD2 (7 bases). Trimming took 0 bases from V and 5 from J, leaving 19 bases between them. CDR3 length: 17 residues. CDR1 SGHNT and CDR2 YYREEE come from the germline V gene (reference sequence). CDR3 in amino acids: CASSLAQWGGPQDTQYF. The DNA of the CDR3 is TGTGCCAGCAGCTTGGCGCAATGGGGGGGCCCCCAAGATACGCAGTATTTT.

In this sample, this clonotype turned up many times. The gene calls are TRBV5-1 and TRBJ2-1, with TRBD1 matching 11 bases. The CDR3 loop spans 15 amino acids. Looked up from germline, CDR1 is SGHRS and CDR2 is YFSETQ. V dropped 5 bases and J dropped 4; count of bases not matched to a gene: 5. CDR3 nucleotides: TGCGCCAGCAGGATCGGGACAGGGGGTTACAATGAGCAGTTCTTC. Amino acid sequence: CASRIGTGGYNEQFF.

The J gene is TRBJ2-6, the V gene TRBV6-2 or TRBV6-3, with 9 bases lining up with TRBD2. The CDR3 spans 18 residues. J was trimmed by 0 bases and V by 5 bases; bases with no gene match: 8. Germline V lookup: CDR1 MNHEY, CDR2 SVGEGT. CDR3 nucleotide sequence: TGTGCCAGCAGTCCGGGACTAGCCCGCAACTCTGGGGCCAACGTCCTGACTTTC. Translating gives CASSPGLARNSGANVLTF.

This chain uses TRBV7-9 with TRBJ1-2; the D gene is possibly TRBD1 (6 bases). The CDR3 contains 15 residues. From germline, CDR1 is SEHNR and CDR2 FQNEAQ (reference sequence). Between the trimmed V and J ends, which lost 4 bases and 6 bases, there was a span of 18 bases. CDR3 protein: CASSSGAGGGHGYTF. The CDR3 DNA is TGTGCCAGCAGCTCCGGGGCCGGAGGGGGGCATGGCTACACCTTC.

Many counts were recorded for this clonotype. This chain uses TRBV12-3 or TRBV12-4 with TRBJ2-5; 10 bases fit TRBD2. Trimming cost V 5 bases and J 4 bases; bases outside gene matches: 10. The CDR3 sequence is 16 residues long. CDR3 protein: CASSTQRGGLGETQYF. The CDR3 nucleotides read TGTGCCAGCAGTACTCAGCGGGGGGGCCTTGGAGAGACCCAGTACTTC.

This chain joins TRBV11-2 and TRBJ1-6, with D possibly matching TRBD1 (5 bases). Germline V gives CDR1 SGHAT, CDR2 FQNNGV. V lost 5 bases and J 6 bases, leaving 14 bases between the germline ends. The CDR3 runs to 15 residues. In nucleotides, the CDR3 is TGTGCCAGCAGCGGAGTCCAGGGTATTAATTCACCCCTCCACTTT. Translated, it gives CASSGVQGINSPLHF. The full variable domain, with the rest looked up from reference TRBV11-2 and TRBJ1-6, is EAGVAQSPRYKIIEKRQSVAFWCNPISGHATLYWYQQILGQGPKLLIQFQNNGVVDDSQLPKDRFSAERLKGVDSTLKIQPAKLEDSAVYLCASSGVQGINSPLHFGNGTRLTVT.

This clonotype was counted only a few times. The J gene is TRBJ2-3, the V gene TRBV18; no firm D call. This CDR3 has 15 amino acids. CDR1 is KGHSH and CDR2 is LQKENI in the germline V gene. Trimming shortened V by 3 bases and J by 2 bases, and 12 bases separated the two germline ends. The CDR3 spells CASSPSFTVTDTQYF. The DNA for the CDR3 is TGTGCCAGCTCACCTTCATTCACAGTCACAGATACGCAGTATTTT. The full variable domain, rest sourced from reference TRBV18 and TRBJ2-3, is NAGVMQNPRHLVRRRGQEARLRCSPMKGHSHVYWYRQLPEEGLKFMVYLQKENIIDESGMPKERFSAEFPKEGPSILRIQQVVRGDSAAYFCASSPSFTVTDTQYFGPGTRLTVL.

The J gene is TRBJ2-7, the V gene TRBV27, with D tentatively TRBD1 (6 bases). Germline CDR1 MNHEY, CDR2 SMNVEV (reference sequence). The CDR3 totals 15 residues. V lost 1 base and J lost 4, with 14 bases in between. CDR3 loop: CASSLLAGTGYEQYF. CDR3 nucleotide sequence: TGTGCCAGCAGTTTATTGGCCGGTACAGGGTACGAGCAGTACTTC.